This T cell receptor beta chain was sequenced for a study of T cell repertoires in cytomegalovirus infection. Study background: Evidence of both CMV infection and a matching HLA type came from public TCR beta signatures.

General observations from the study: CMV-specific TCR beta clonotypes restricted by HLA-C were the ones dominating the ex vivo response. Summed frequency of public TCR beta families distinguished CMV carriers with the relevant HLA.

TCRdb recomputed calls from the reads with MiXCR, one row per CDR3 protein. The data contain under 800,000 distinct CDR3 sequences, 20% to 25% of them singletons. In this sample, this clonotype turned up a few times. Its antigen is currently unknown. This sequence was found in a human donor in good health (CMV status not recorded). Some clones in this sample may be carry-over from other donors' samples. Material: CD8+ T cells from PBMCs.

In nucleotides, the CDR3 is TGTGCCAGCAGTTACGTAAAGTTCACAGATACGCAGTATTTT. It codes for CASSYVKFTDTQYF. This chain uses TRBV6-5 with TRBJ2-3; D is unresolved. Germline CDR1 reads MNHEY; CDR2 reads SVGAGI. The CDR3 is 14 amino acids. Trimming shortened V by 2 bases and J by 2 bases, and 8 bases separated the two germline ends.